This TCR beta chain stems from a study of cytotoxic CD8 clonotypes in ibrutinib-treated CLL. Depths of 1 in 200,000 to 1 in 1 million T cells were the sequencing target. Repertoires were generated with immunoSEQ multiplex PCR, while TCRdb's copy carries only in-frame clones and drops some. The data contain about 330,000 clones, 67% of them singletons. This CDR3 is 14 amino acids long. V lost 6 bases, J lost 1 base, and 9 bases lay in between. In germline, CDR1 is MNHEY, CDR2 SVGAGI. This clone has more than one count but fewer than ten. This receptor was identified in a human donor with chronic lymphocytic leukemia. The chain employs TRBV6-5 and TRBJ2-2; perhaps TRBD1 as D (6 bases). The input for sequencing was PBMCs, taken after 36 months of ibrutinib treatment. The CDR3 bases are TGTGCCAGCAGGCAGACAGGGAACACCGGGGAGCTGTTTTTT. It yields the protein CASRQTGNTGELFF.